This T cell receptor (beta chain) was captured in a study of blood T cell repertoires in COVID-19 (dated by TCRdb to 2020 to 2021). For the wider study: Samples from collaborators originated in the United States, Italy and Spain and spanned both the acute and convalescent phases of COVID-19. The material from the prospective study consisted of cDNA or gDNA derived from T cells, B-cell-depleted T cells, or PBMCs. The dataset comprised deeply sampled blood TCRbeta repertoires from subjects exposed to, actively infected with, or recovered from COVID-19. A freely available public database, intended as a resource for researchers studying the immune response to SARS-CoV-2, is where the repertoires were released. The samples were drawn from the first 160 participants of the ongoing ImmuneRACE study and from 1,254 subjects provided by 6 global collaborators. The sample metadata nearly always contained a de-identified subject ID, COVID-19 status, age in years and sex. Where available, HLA class I and class II types were obtained from metadata supplied by the sample provider rather than from assay-based typing.

What the study reported, not specific to this receptor: The amount of clinical and demographic metadata varied by source and participant and was provided uncurated.

CDR1 and CDR2 (MDHEN, SYDVKM) derive from the germline V gene. There are 12 amino acids in the CDR3, from cysteine to phenylalanine inclusive. The entry retains the CDR3 DNA only, 36 bases that are in frame from base 1. V is reduced by 6 bases and J by 10 bases, leaving a spacing of 10 bases between them. One collaborating source in Seattle enrolled patients during active infection and followed them longitudinally through the course of disease. Collaborating institutions collected whole blood in K2EDTA tubes following their own protocols. For TCRbeta analysis, collaborator samples were shipped as frozen whole blood, as isolated PBMCs, or as DNA extracted from either sample type. Remarks on this clone: Its specific antigen is unknown. Nothing much larger sits one base from this clone, and base qualities are not available.

The immunoSEQ Assay, a bias-controlled multiplex PCR, was used to amplify TCRbeta CDR3 regions from genomic DNA. The published analysis was carried out like this. The number of nucleated cells in each sample was estimated from the amplification of reference gene primers within the assay. Sequence reads were collapsed and filtered to measure the absolute abundance of every unique TCRbeta CDR3 rearrangement. Productive Simpson clonality was computed per sample as the square root of Simpson's diversity index over productive rearrangements. In its TCRdb copy, this immuneACCESS table keeps in-frame sequences only and misses some clones. Where compared with another copy, unresolved V genes explain less than half of these, and the others have no known cause. Clone size and the V and J calls come from that table; the DNA yielded D and trimming. In all, the sample holds about 150,000 clones, and over 80% of those were seen once. The biggest ten clones account for roughly 8.4% of the sample.

The chain is made from TRBV28 and TRBJ1-6; perhaps TRBD1 is the D gene, with 5 bases matching. The sequencing input was peripheral blood. This TCR was sampled from a woman of 80 years or more with COVID-19, enrolled during active disease. The CDR3 reads as follows: CASSLTESPLHF. The DNA sequence is TGTGCCAGCAGCCTGACAGAATCACCCCTCCACTTT.